A single sample gave rise to the 11 T cell receptor beta chains below, sequenced in a study of T cells in Graves' hyperthyroidism and ophthalmopathy. From RNA transcripts, TCR beta CDR3 regions were amplified. The HTBI primer set drove a first-round RT-PCR of the TCR CDR3. TCRdb processed the multiplex PCR reads anew with MiXCR; each CDR3 protein has one entry. Found here are a few hundred thousand distinct CDR3 sequences, about 17% of them singletons; the top ten hold 35% to 50%. The sample taken for sequencing was blood. These TCRs come from a man aged 35 to 55 with Graves' hyperthyroidism.

This clonotype was seen more than once but under ten times. This chain connects TRBV27 to TRBJ1-2; 9 bases are a match to TRBD1. V lost 8 bases, J lost 7 bases, and 11 bases stayed unmatched. The germline gives CDR1 MNHEY, CDR2 SMNVEV (reference sequence). This CDR3 is 14 amino acids long. The CDR3 protein is CASRRTGVLGGYTF. In DNA form, the CDR3 reads TGTGCCAGCCGAAGGACAGGGGTTTTGGGTGGCTACACCTTC.

This clonotype showed up many times. This chain links TRBV2 with TRBJ2-5; 7 bases align to TRBD2. Germline CDR1 and CDR2: SNHLY and FYNNEI. Germline trimming cut 7 bases from V and 5 bases from J; bases unmatched to any gene: 16. There are 16 residues in the CDR3. The CDR3 nucleotides read TGTGCCAGCACTCCAACCCAACTTCGGGGAGGGGAGACCCAGTACTTC. Its translation is CASTPTQLRGGETQYF.

This clonotype was picked up many times. This sequence joins TRBV12-3 or TRBV12-4 and TRBJ1-5; the D is unclear. The CDR3 spans 14 residues. The ends were cut back, 10 bases at V and 4 bases at J, with 17 bases in the middle. The chain's CDR3 is CATSGSNINQPQHF. For the CDR3, the DNA is TGTGCCACCTCGGGATCTAATATAAATCAGCCCCAGCATTTT.

This clonotype occurred many times. The chain combines TRBV28 with TRBJ1-4; perhaps TRBD1 as D (5 bases). The CDR3 runs 15 residues. CDR1 MDHEN and CDR2 SYDVKM come from the germline V gene. Trimming pared 8 bases from V and 5 bases from J, leaving 18 bases between. The CDR3 protein is CASRGGAEENEKLFF. The CDR3 coding sequence is TGTGCCAGCCGAGGTGGGGCAGAGGAGAATGAAAAACTGTTTTTT.

This clonotype was counted many times. The chain has TRBV6-2 or TRBV6-3 and TRBJ2-2; D is unclear. This CDR3 has 17 amino acids. V was trimmed by 2 bases and J by 8 bases, leaving 21 bases between them. Germline values: CDR1 MNHEY, CDR2 SVGEGT. The CDR3 spells CASSYKGWFGIKGELFF. DNA for the CDR3: TGTGCCAGCAGTTACAAGGGATGGTTCGGAATAAAGGGGGAGCTGTTTTTT.

This clonotype was counted between two and nine times. The chain carries TRBV19 and TRBJ1-5; 9 nucleotides align to TRBD1. CDR3 size: 15 residues. CDR1 and CDR2 from the germline V gene are LNHDA and SQIVND (reference sequence). Germline trimming cut 7 bases from V and 2 bases from J; bases unmatched to any gene: 6. Written as DNA, the CDR3 is TGTGCCAGTAACGGACAGGGGATCGGCAATCAGCCCCAGCATTTT. Protein sequence: CASNGQGIGNQPQHF.

A word on this clonotype: The junction departs from germline at one end; a sequencing error may be responsible. The chain links TRBV10-3 to TRBJ2-1; D perhaps matches TRBD1 (6 bases). This CDR3 has 12 amino acids. CDR1 is ENHRY, CDR2 SYGVKD, per germline. The CDR3 reads CAIRAGVNGQFF. The CDR3 coding sequence is TGTGCCATCAGGGCAGGGGTCAATGGGCAGTTCTTC.

This clonotype was counted many times. V usage is TRBV28 and J usage is TRBJ1-5; D is unclear. Germline CDR1 reads MDHEN; CDR2 reads SYDVKM. The CDR3 extends over 16 amino acids. The germline V and J ends were trimmed by 4 bases and 0 bases, with 13 bases remaining between them. The CDR3 coding sequence is TGTGCCAGCAGTTCCCTTGCGGGGTATAGCAATCAGCCCCAGCATTTT. It yields the protein CASSSLAGYSNQPQHF.

The chain uses TRBV11-2 and TRBJ2-7; no firm D call. From germline, CDR1 is SGHAT and CDR2 FQNNGV. The CDR3 is 14 residues long. The V gene lost 3 bases and the J gene lost 5 bases, with 14 bases spanning the gap. CDR3 protein: CASSLFMSSNEQYF. The CDR3 DNA reads as TGTGCCAGCAGCTTGTTCATGTCGTCTAACGAGCAGTACTTC.

This clonotype showed up just a few times. V and J are TRBV5-1 and TRBJ1-1, with D possibly being TRBD1 (6 bases). CDR1 is SGHRS and CDR2 is YFSETQ in the germline V gene. CDR3 length: 16 residues. Trimming pared 0 bases from V and 4 bases from J, leaving 16 bases between. For the CDR3, the DNA is TGCGCCAGCAGCTTGGCCGAAAGGGGGGGATTCACTGAAGCTTTCTTT. Its translation is CASSLAERGGFTEAFF.

This clonotype was observed a few times. As DNA, the CDR3 is TGTGCCAGTAGTGCGTCAGGGGGGGGACCCTATCAGGGCCAGCATTTT. This codes for CASSASGGGPYQGQHF. The rearrangement joins TRBV19 to TRBJ1-5, with 7 bases fitting TRBD1. Germline assignment: CDR1 LNHDA and CDR2 SQIVND (reference sequence). The CDR3 has 16 amino acids. The junction had 19 bases not matched to a gene; V was cut back by 5 bases and J by 12 bases. The variable domain in full, with the rest retrieved from reference TRBV19 and TRBJ1-5, is DGGITQSPKYLFRKEGQNVTLSCEQNLNHDAMYWYRQDPGQGLRLIYYSQIVNDFQKGDIAEGYSVSREKKESFPLTVTSAQKNPTAFYLCASSASGGGPYQGQHFGDGTRLSIL.